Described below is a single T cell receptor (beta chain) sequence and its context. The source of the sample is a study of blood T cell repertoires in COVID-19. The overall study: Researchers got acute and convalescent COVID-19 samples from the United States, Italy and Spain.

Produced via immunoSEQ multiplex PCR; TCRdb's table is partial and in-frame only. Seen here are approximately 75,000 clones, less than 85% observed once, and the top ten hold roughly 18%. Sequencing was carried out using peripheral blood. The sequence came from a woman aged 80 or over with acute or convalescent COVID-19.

The CDR3 sequence is CASSLGGGWETQYF. CDR3 in DNA: TGTGCCAGCAGCTTAGGAGGGGGCTGGGAGACCCAGTACTTC. The chain combines TRBV7-9 with TRBJ2-5, with 7 nucleotides matching TRBD1. The V gene's germline CDR1 is SEHNR and CDR2 FQNEAQ (reference sequence). V was pared by 1 base and J by 5 bases, with 4 bases of the junction left unmatched. The CDR3 consists of 14 residues.